The entry below describes one T cell receptor beta chain. It lacks a known antigen. Base-call qualities are not available, and no considerably larger clone is one nucleotide away. The CDR3 goes from the cysteine to the phenylalanine over 16 residues. The DNA shown is the 48-base CDR3, in frame from base 1. Cut back by 0 bases and 2 bases, the V and J ends lie 12 bases apart. According to the germline V gene, CDR1 reads SGDLS and CDR2 reads YYNGEE. CD8 naive samples were obtained by positive selection for CCR7 among CD45RO-negative cells, yielding a CD45RA+CCR7+ population from which TemRA cells were excluded. The donors were healthy, HIV-negative adults with no recently reported acute infections or vaccinations. Only Caucasian adults living in Nashville, Tennessee, USA were represented among the donors. After blood collection by leukapheresis, PBMCs were isolated using Ficoll-Histopaque density gradient centrifugation and then cryopreserved in the vapor phase of liquid nitrogen. Purity and quantity of every magnetically sorted T cell population were checked by analytical flow cytometry. Genomic DNA was isolated from every sorted fraction and measured by UV absorbance on a Nanodrop 2000c.

This specimen comes from a study of shared clonotypes between healthy human individuals (dated by TCRdb to 2019 to 2021). For context, the study as a whole: The cohort included a few men and two women between 18 and 49 years of age. For each donor, CD4 naive and CD4 memory were each run on three plates, CD8 naive on two plates, and CD8 memory on one plate. Blood TCR repertoires of roughly five healthy adults were deeply sequenced to estimate repertoire size and the extent of clonotype sharing between individuals. To increase sequencing depth and limit assay-specific biases, different laboratories used diverse techniques to prepare libraries and sequence TCR repertoires. Per donor, leukapheresis produced somewhere between about 0.85 and 9.5 billion PBMCs. Beyond this particular receptor, the publication reports: About 5% of naive CD4, 3% to 4% of naive CD8, roughly 2.4% of memory CD4, and about 0.4% of memory CD8 clonotypes were shared across several donors. Clonotypes shared by all four sorted-subset donors showed higher generation probabilities than non-shared clonotypes. Rarefaction of sorted-subset datasets indicated incomplete sequencing despite the large sequencing depth. Based on pairwise subsampling, the degree of clonotype sharing among donors was expected to be affected by sequencing depth. The genetic and exposure-history diversity represented was limited by the small number of donors. Estimated clonotype richness was generally larger for naive than for memory subsets. Sampling was restricted to blood, and TCR repertoires in tissue are likely to differ from TCR repertoires in blood.

Using the deep immunoSEQ assay, TCR CDR3 regions were amplified from genomic DNA by multiplex PCR. For each cell subset, the extracted genomic DNA was distributed evenly across all wells of several immunoSEQ 96-well plates, and each plate served as one replicate. Each replicate PCR for sorted subsets received roughly 200 ng genomic DNA, equal to roughly 33,000 T cell genomes. Purified libraries were quantified with a Qubit 3.0 fluorometer, sized on a Bioanalyzer 2100, and re-quantified with the KAPA Library Quantification kit. Every immunoSEQ 96-well plate was sequenced on a dedicated single-read 150-cycle Illumina NextSeq 550 flow cell. The paper's data handling went like this. Because the immunoSEQ output held only junctional sequences and lacked quality scores, the filtering could not match the filtering applied to full-length reads. Sequences were annotated with PyIR, a Python wrapper for IgBLAST v1.9, and V/J genes and CDR3 were assigned using IMGT germline references. Reads with weak V/J assignments (E-value above 1e-6), missing CDR3, stop codons, out-of-frame junctions, or ambiguous translated residues were removed. V3J clonotypes were defined as sequences sharing the same inferred V gene, J gene, and CDR3 amino acid sequence. To compute the percentage overlap between repertoires, the number of shared unique clonotypes was divided by the size of the smaller repertoire. Three approaches were used to assess repertoire richness: RTK rarefaction, the Chao1 estimator, and Recon v2.1 estimates of unobserved clonotypes. OLGA was used to compute generation probabilities for all TCRbeta clonotypes that the gDNA method yielded from a handful of donors. TCRdb stores this immuneACCESS table with in-frame sequences only. Part of the clones is absent; in the studies checked, under half of the shortfall reflects unresolved V genes, and no reason is known for the rest. The V and J calls and clone size were taken over from that table, and D and trimming were inferred from the DNA. This sample has around 1,900,000 clones in its table, and roughly 95% of those were observed once. Together, the top ten hold 1.5% to 2% of the sample.

Sequenced material: naive CD8+ T cells from PBMCs. The intended sense of this specimen's cell subset or site label: CD45RA+CCR7+. The chain links TRBV9 with TRBJ1-3, with the D gene too uncertain to name. The sequence was collected from a man aged 18 to 29 in good health. Some clones in this sample may be carry-over from other donors' samples. The DNA sequence reads TGTGCCAGCAGCGTAGACCTTCTACTCCCTGGAAACACCATATATTTT. Translated, this is CASSVDLLLPGNTIYF.